The 18 T cell receptor beta chains below all came from one sample that was sequenced in a study of cytomegalovirus exposure and HLA in healthy donors. Assay used: immunoSEQ multiplex PCR; TCRdb lists only in-frame clones, some missing. The data show around 300,000 clones, with 65% to 90% seen just once and 0.95% to 1.1% held by the top ten. The specimen sequenced was PBMCs. The receptor set was obtained from a woman between 18 and 30 years old in good health and CMV-seronegative.

The V call is TRBV7-6, the J call TRBJ2-7, with a weak D call TRBD1 (5 bases). Germline V CDR1 and CDR2: SGHVS, FNYEAQ. The CDR3 contains 15 residues. With 4 bases removed from V and 5 bases from J, the gap between germline ends came to 18 bases. The CDR3 DNA sequence: TGTGCCAGCAGCTCTCACTCAGGACACCCTGACGAGCAGTACTTC. Amino acid sequence: CASSSHSGHPDEQYF.

V usage is TRBV7-9 and J usage is TRBJ2-3; 9 bases map to TRBD2. The CDR3 runs to 15 residues. After removal of 4 bases from V and 4 bases from J, the junction contained 6 bases not matched to a gene. Germline lookup yields CDR1 SEHNR and CDR2 FQNEAQ (reference sequence). CDR3 DNA sequence: TGTGCCAGCAGCTCGCGGGGGGGCCGGGCAGATACGCAGTATTTT. This gives the protein CASSSRGGRADTQYF.

The rearrangement uses TRBV30 and TRBJ1-5; D is possibly TRBD1 (6 bases). This CDR3 has 13 residues. The germline gives CDR1 GTSNPN, CDR2 SVGIG (reference sequence). V lost 3 bases to trimming and J lost 5 bases, with 11 bases between them. Written as DNA, the CDR3 is TGTGCCTGGAGCCGAGGGGGAGATCAGCCCCAGCATTTT. Protein: CAWSRGGDQPQHF.

This clone showed up just once. J is TRBJ1-2 and V is TRBV28, with D possibly matching TRBD1 (6 bases). In germline, CDR1 is MDHEN, CDR2 SYDVKM. V was cut by 4 bases and J by 4 bases, with 13 bases left in between. CDR3 length: 14 amino acids. The CDR3 nucleotides read TGTGCCAGCAGTTCAGGGGAGTTGATCTATGGCTACACCTTC. It translates to CASSSGELIYGYTF.

This clone was observed a handful of times. J is TRBJ2-1 and V is TRBV5-1, with TRBD1 matching over 7 bases. The CDR3 spans 16 residues. Germline V CDR1 and CDR2: SGHRS, YFSETQ. The trim removed 3 bases at V and 3 bases at J, leaving 9 bases unmatched. In DNA, the CDR3 is TGCGCCAGCAGCTCGAAGGGGGCGGCTCTCTACAATGAGCAGTTCTTC. Translating it yields CASSSKGAALYNEQFF. The complete variable domain, with remaining parts taken from reference TRBV5-1 and TRBJ2-1, reads KAGVTQTPRYLIKTRGQQVTLSCSPISGHRSVSWYQQTPGQGLQFLFEYFSETQRNKGNFPGRFSGRQFSNSRSEMNVSTLELGDSALYLCASSSKGAALYNEQFFGPGTRLTVL.

The CDR3 DNA reads as TGTGCCAGCAGCCTAGATCCAGACTCCTACGAGCAGTACTTC. It is translated as CASSLDPDSYEQYF. The chain joins TRBV7-3 to TRBJ2-7; no definite D call. The CDR3 spans 14 residues. V was trimmed by 5 bases and J by 0 bases, leaving 11 bases between them. Germline CDR1 is SGHTA and CDR2 is FQGTGA.

The chain couples TRBV10-1 to TRBJ1-1; a possible D gene is TRBD1 (5 bases). Trimming took off 0 bases at V and 3 bases at J, with 14 bases between the two ends. The germline gives CDR1 WNHNN, CDR2 SYGVQD (reference sequence). The CDR3 is made up of 16 amino acids. The CDR3 here is CASSESFSGGDTEAFF. CDR3 coding DNA: TGCGCCAGCAGTGAGTCTTTTTCCGGAGGGGACACTGAAGCTTTCTTT.

The chain has TRBV2 and TRBJ2-7, with TRBD1 identical over 7 bases. V trimming: 10 bases; J trimming: 1 base; junction bases outside the gene matches: 13. Germline lookup yields CDR1 SNHLY and CDR2 FYNNEI. CDR3 length: 15 residues. The CDR3 DNA reads TGTGCCATTCACCCCGGGACAGCCCTTTCCTACGAGCAGTACTTC. Translation gives CAIHPGTALSYEQYF.

The CDR3 is CAISQMSGGYTF. The CDR3 DNA follows: TGTGCCATCAGCCAAATGAGCGGTGGCTACACCTTC. The genes are TRBV10-3 and TRBJ1-2; D is unclear. The CDR3 covers 12 residues. Trimming took off 6 bases at V and 7 bases at J, with 12 bases between the two ends. Germline CDR1 reads ENHRY; CDR2 reads SYGVKD.

This clone was observed a handful of times. The chain employs TRBV7-2 and TRBJ2-7; TRBD2 is a possible D gene (5 bases). CDR3 size: 15 residues. V lost 5 bases and J 3 bases, leaving 17 bases between the germline ends. Germline lookup yields CDR1 SGHTA and CDR2 FQGNSA. The CDR3 sequence: CASSPGASGNYEQYF. CDR3 nucleotide sequence: TGTGCCAGCAGCCCAGGAGCGTCGGGAAACTACGAGCAGTACTTC.

V is TRBV21-1 and J is TRBJ2-7; the table calls TRBD1, which could not be checked here. TRBV21-1 is designated a pseudogene. There are 17 residues in the CDR3. In DNA form, the CDR3 reads TGTGCCAGCAGCAAATGGCGGGACAGCTTCACGCTCCGCGAGCAGTACTTC. This encodes CASSKWRDSFTLREQYF.

The chain is built from TRBV7-9 and TRBJ2-1, with 8 bases identical to TRBD2. Looked up from germline, CDR1 is SEHNR and CDR2 is FQNEAQ (reference sequence). V gave up 5 bases and J gave up 8 bases; unmatched junction bases: 5. The CDR3 runs to 13 residues. The CDR3 DNA follows: TGTGCCAGCAGCCCAGGACTAGCTCATGAGCAGTTCTTC. It translates to CASSPGLAHEQFF.

As concerns this clone: A junction end diverges from the germline sequence, so it may reflect a read error. The V and J genes are TRBV19 and TRBJ1-1; 9 bases fit TRBD1. This CDR3 has 15 amino acids. The V gene's germline CDR1 is LNHDA and CDR2 SQIVND (reference sequence). The CDR3 sequence: CASSIYRGLNAEAFF. CDR3 nucleotide sequence: TGTGCCAGTAGTATCTACAGGGGGCTGAACGCTGAAGCTTTCTTT.

The CDR3 here is CASRGQNYNEQFF. The CDR3 nucleotides are TGTGCCAGCAGGGGACAGAACTACAATGAGCAGTTCTTC. The rearrangement uses TRBV27 and TRBJ2-1; TRBD1 matches at 7 bases. Looked up from germline, CDR1 is MNHEY and CDR2 is SMNVEV (reference sequence). V gave up 6 bases and J gave up 3 bases; unmatched junction bases: 2. The CDR3 has 13 amino acids.

V gene TRBV7-9 combines with J gene TRBJ1-2, with D uncertain. Germline V gene lookup returns CDR1 SEHNR and CDR2 FQNEAQ (reference sequence). CDR3 length: 14 residues. The ends were cut back, 1 base at V and 1 base at J, with 7 bases in the middle. This chain's CDR3 is CASSLGGLNYGYTF. The CDR3 nucleotides read TGTGCCAGCAGCTTAGGAGGGCTTAACTATGGCTACACCTTC.

V is TRBV6-5 and J is TRBJ2-3; unclear D gene. The CDR3 is made up of 15 amino acids. The V gene lost 0 bases and the J gene lost 2 bases, with 9 bases spanning the gap. CDR1 is MNHEY and CDR2 is SVGAGI in the germline V gene. The CDR3 protein is CASSYSLGYTDTQYF. The CDR3, as DNA: TGTGCCAGCAGTTACTCTCTCGGTTACACAGATACGCAGTATTTT.

The chain employs TRBV27 and TRBJ1-2; TRBD1 might be the D (5 bases). Germline lookup yields CDR1 MNHEY and CDR2 SMNVEV (reference sequence). The CDR3 totals 14 residues. V was trimmed by 2 bases and J by 8 bases, leaving 15 bases between them. CDR3 in DNA: TGTGCCAGCAGTTTAAACAGGTTGCCTCACGGCTACACCTTC. Translating it yields CASSLNRLPHGYTF.

In the case of this clone: The same CDR3 can be traced to other DNA sequences in this sample. The chain joins TRBV5-1 to TRBJ2-7, with TRBD2 as a possible D gene (6 bases). In germline, CDR1 is SGHRS, CDR2 YFSETQ. Trimming pared 2 bases from V and 2 bases from J, leaving 11 bases between. The CDR3 extends over 14 amino acids. CDR3 loop: CASSFGTGAYEQYF. CDR3 coding DNA: TGCGCCAGCAGCTTCGGGACTGGGGCCTACGAGCAGTACTTC.